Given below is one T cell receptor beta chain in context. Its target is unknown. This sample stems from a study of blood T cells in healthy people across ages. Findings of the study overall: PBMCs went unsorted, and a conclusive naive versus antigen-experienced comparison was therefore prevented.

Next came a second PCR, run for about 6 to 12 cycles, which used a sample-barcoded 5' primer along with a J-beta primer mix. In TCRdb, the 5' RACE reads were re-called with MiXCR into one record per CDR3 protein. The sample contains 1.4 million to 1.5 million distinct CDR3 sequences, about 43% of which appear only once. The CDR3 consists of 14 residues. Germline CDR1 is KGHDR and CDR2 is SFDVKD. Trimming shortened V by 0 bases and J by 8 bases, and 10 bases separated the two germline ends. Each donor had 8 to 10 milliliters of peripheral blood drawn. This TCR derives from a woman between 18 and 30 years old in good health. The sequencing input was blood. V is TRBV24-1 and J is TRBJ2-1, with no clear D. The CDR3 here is CATSDLVTVDEQFF. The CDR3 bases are TGTGCCACCAGTGATTTGGTGACCGTCGATGAGCAGTTCTTC.